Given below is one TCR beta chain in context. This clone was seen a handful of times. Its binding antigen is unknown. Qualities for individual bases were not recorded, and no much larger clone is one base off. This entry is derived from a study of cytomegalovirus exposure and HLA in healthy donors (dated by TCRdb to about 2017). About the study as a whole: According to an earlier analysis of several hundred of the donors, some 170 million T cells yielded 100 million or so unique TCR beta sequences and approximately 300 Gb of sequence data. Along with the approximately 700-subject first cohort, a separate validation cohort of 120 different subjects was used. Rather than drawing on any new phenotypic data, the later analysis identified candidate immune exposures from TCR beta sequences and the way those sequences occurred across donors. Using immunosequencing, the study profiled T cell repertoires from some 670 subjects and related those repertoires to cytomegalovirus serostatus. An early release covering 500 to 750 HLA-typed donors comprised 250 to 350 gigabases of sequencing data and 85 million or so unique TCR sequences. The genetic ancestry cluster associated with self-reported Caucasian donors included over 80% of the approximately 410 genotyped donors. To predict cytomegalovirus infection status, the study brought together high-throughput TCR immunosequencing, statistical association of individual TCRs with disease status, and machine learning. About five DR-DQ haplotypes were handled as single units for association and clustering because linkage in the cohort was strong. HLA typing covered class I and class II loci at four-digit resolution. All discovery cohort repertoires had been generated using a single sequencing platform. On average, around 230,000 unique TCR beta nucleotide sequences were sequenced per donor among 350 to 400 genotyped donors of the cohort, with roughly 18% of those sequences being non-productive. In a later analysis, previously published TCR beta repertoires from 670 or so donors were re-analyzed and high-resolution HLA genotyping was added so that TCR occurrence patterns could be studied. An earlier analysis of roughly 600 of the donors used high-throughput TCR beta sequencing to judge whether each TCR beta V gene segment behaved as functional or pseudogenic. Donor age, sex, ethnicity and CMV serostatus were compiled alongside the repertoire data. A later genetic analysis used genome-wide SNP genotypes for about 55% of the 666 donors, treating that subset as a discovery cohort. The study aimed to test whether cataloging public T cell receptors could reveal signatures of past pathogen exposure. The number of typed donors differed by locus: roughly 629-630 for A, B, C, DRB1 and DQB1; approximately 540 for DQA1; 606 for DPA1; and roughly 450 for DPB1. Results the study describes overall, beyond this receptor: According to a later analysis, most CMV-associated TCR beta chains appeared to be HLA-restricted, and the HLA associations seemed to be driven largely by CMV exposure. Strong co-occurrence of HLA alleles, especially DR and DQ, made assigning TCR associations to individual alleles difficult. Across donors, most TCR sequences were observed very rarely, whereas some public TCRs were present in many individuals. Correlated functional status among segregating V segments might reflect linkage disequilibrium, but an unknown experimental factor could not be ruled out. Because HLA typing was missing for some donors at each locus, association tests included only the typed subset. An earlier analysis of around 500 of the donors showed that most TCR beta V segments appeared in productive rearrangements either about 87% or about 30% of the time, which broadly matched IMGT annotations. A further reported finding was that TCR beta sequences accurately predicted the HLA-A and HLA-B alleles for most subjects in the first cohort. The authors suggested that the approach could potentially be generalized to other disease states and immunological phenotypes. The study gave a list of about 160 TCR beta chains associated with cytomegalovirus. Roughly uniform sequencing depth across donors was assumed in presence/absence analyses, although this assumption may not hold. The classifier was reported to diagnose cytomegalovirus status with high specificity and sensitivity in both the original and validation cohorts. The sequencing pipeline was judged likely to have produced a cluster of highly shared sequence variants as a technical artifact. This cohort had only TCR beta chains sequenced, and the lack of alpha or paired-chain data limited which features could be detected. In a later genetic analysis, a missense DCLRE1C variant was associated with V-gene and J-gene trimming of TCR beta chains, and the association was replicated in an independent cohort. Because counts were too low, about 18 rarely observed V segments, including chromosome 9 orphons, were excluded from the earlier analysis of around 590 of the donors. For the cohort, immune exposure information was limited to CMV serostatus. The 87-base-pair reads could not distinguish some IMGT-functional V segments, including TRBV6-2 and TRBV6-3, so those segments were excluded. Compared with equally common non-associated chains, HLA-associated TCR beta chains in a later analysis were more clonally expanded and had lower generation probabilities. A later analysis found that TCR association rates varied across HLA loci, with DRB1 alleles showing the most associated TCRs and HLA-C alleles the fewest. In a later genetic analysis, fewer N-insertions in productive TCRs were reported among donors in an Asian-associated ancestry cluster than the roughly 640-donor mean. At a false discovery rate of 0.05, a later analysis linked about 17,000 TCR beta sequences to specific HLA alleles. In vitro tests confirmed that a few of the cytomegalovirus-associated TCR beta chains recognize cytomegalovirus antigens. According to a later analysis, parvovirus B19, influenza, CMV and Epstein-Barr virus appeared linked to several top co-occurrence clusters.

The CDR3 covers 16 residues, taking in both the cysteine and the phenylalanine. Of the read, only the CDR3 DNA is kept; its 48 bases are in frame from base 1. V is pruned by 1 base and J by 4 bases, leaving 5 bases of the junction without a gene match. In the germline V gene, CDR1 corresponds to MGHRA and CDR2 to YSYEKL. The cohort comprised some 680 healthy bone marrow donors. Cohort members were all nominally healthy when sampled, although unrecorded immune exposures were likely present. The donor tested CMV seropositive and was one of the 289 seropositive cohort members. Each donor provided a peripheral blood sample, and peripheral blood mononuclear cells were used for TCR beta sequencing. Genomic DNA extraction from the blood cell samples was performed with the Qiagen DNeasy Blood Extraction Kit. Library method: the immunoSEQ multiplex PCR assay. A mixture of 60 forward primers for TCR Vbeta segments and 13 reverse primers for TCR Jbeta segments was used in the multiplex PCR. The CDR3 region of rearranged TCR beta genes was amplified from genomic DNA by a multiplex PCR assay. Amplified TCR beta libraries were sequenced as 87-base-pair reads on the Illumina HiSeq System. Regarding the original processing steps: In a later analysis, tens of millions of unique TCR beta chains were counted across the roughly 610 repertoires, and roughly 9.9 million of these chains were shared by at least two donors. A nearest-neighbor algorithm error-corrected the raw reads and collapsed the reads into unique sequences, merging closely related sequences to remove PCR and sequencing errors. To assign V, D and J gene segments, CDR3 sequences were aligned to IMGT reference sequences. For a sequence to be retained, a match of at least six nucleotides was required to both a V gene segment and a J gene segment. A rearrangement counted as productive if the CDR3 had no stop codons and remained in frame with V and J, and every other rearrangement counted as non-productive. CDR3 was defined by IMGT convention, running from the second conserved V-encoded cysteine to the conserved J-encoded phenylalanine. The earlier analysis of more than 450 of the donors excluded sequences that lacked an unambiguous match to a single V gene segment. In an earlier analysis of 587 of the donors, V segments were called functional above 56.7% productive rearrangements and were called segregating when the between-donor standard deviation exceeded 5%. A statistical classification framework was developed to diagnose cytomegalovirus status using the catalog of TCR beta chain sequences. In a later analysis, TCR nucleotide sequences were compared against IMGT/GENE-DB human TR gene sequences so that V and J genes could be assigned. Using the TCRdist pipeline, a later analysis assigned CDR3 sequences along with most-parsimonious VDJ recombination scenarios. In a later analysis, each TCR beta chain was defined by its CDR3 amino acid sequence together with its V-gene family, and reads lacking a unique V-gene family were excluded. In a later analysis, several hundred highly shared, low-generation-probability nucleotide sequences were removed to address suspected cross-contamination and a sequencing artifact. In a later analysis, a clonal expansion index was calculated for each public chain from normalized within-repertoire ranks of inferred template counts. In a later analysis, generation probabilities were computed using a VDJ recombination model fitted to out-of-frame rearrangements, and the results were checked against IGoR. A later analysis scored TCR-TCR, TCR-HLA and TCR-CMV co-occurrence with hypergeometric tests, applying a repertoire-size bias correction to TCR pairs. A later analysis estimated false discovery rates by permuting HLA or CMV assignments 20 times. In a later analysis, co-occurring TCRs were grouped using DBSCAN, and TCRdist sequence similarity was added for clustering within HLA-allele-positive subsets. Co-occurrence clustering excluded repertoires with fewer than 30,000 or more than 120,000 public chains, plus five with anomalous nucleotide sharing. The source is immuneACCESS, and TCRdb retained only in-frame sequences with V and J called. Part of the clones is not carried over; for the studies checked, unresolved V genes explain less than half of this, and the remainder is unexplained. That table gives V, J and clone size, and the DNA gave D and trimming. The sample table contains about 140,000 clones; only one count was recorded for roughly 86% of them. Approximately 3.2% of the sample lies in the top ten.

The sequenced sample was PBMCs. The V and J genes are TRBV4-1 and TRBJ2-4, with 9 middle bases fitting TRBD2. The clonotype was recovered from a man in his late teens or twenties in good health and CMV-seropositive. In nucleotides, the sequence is TGCGCCAGCAGCCAAGGCGCTACTAGCGGGAAAAACATTCAGTACTTC. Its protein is CASSQGATSGKNIQYF.